The clone carrying this T cell receptor beta chain was counted between two and nine times. The target antigen is unknown. Documented treatment: oral pan-JAK inhibitor, 5-10 mg twice daily. Alopecia areata patients gave lesional scalp punch biopsies and peripheral blood samples. Trimming left V 5 bases short and J 5 bases short, with 10 bases between. This CDR3 is built from 13 residues. Germline values: CDR1 SGHTA, CDR2 FQGNSA. The data were taken from a study of CD8+ T cells in alopecia areata. Study details: Tofacitinib administration to treated patients was oral, at 5 to 10 mg twice daily.

Study observations and caveats: Tofacitinib yielded significantly lower scalp clonality and fewer expanded CD8+ clones among the top 100. A great number of expanded lesional clones endured in scalp and blood during tofacitinib.

RNA extraction and reverse transcription yielded cDNA as sequencing template. Sequencing was performed with immunoSEQ multiplex PCR; in TCRdb, only in-frame clones are kept and a portion is missing. The repertoire holds under 25,000 clones, with over 50% as singletons. This sequence originates from a human donor with alopecia areata. The genes are TRBV7-2 and TRBJ1-5; D not certain. Source: skin, taken at week 4, from a patient treated with tofacitinib. This CDR3 reads CASSPLPDQPQHF. CDR3 in DNA: TGTGCCAGCAGCCCCCTACCCGATCAGCCCCAGCATTTT.